This TCR beta chain was identified during a study of human T cells and chemical hapten exposure (dated by TCRdb to the early 2020s). About the investigation overall: For sensitization, 2% DPC in acetone was applied to a 2 cm by 2 cm area of upper inner arm skin. Weekly therapeutic DPC doses were additionally applied to the scalp of patients throughout the approximately 25-week study period. Patch testing was done on the upper back using Finn chambers containing 0.01% DPC, and results were scored after 6 days according to International Contact Dermatitis Research Group standards. Most of the patients in the cohort were female, and the cohort covered alopecia areata with under or over 50% scalp involvement, alopecia totalis and alopecia universalis. Libraries were combined into a pool for sequencing, and differences in TCR yield between samples came mainly from small differences in library volumes within the pool. This study followed changes in the peripheral blood TCR repertoire in vivo during primary and secondary sensitization of alopecia patients to the hapten diphenylcyclopropenone (DPC). Blood samples were taken from patients before sensitization (week 0) and at 2, 6 and about 24 weeks after DPC sensitization. Around 29 alopecia patients provided blood for TCR sequencing at one to four time points (pre-sensitization, 2, 6 and 24 weeks). Results the study describes overall, beyond this receptor: DPC sensitization did not change how many TCRs were above 1 in 1000 frequency, and no evidence was found of alterations in global repertoire structure. Patch test score was positively correlated with the number of PT1 expanded TCRs, with significance at thresholds 8, 16 and 32 but not at 4. Significantly more large CDR3 similarity clusters were formed by expanded TCRs than by pre-sensitization or healthy control sets, consistent with antigen-driven responses. Because all patients had alopecia, a presumed autoimmune disease, the immune response of the patients might differ from that of healthy individuals. Repeated subsampling changed both the strength of the expansion versus patch-test correlation and the threshold at which the correlation became significant.

Library preparation used RACE. Sequencing took place on a NextSeq 500. During library preparation, unique molecular identifiers were attached to individual cDNA molecules so that TCRs could be counted quantitatively and reproducibly. Both TCR alpha and TCR beta chains were sequenced from each blood RNA sample. As for the original processing: A median of about 89,000 TCRs per sample was observed, with a range of about 23,224 to 750,000. V, J and CDR3 annotation of the TCR reads was carried out using the Decombinator software suite. For the PS versus PT1 abundance plots, all samples were subsampled to the same number of TCRs (28,000). Expanded TCRs were defined as absent before sensitization and observed at least eight times at the 2-week time point. TCRdb handled the public reads itself, with Q25 trimming in fastp and clone calling in MiXCR, and kept productive beta chains. Each CDR3 protein gets just one entry, which takes the most common genes and DNA from the rows behind it. The V and J calls shown here were made by TCRdb, not taken from the authors' results. For this sample there are under 450,000 distinct CDR3 sequences; about 4.4% appear just once. The ten top clones hold approximately 2.3% of the sample.

This clonotype was seen a few times. Its binding antigen is unknown. Per-base qualities were not stored, and no clone one base away is much larger. Inclusive of the bounding cysteine and phenylalanine, the CDR3 is 14 residues long. Of the read, only the CDR3 DNA is kept; its 42 bases are in frame from base 1. At the junction V is shortened by 6 bases and J by 3 bases, with 14 bases in between. The germline V gene (reference sequence) yields LGHDT for CDR1 and YNNKEL for CDR2. Per the publication, the time point label means: patch test 1, 2 weeks after DPC sensitization. The treatment or condition label corresponds to: therapeutic diphenylcyclopropenone sensitization with weekly scalp DPC. At every patch-test visit, the blood draw took place before the patch test was put on. To be eligible, patients had to be aged 18 to 70, diagnosed with alopecia and judged suitable for DPC therapy, while pregnant patients were excluded. Total RNA was extracted from unfractionated whole blood collected in Tempus Blood RNA tubes.

The chain couples TRBV3-1 to TRBJ1-1; the D segment cannot be called with confidence. The TCR originated in a woman aged 45-59 years with alopecia areata. Some clones in this sample may be carry-over from other donors' samples. The sample consisted of whole blood, taken in connection with sensitization to the hapten diphenylcyclopropenone (DPC). The CDR3 protein is CASSLRPPDTEAFF. The DNA sequence follows: TGTGCCAGCAGTCTAAGGCCCCCTGACACTGAAGCTTTCTTT.